Below, 21 T cell receptor beta chains from the same sample are listed, as sequenced in a study of post-analysis software for immune sequencing data. Overall study results and limits: Controls showed lower frequencies than patients for 5 or 6 TRBV segments, and TRBV5-6, TRBV5-1 and TRBV20-1 were among these.

Which antigens these TCRs recognize remains unknown. TCR beta cDNA libraries had unique molecular identifiers. TCRdb passed the PCR reads through MiXCR, listing each CDR3 protein once. The profile shows about 820,000 distinct CDR3 sequences, roughly 58% of them singletons. Sequencing was carried out using blood. These receptors came from a girl aged 10-17 years with multiple sclerosis.

Note on this clonotype: This may stem from a read error, because a much larger clone lies one nucleotide away. The chain couples TRBV11-2 to TRBJ2-3; D gene unclear. The CDR3 is 14 residues long. Germline V gene data show CDR1 as SGHAT and CDR2 as FQNNGV. For the CDR3, the DNA is TGTGCCAGCAGCTTAGCACGGACCACAGATGCGCAGTATTTT. It encodes CASSLARTTDAQYF.

The V and J genes are TRBV29-1 and TRBJ2-3, with 12 bases identical to TRBD2. The CDR3 is 16 residues long. CDR1 is SQVTM, CDR2 ANQGSEA, per germline. Trimming removed 6 bases from V and 2 bases from J; junction bases left unmatched: 9. CDR3 nucleotides: TGCAGCGTCGAGGTCGGACTAGCGGGGTACACAGATACGCAGTATTTT. It translates to CSVEVGLAGYTDTQYF.

Only a few counts were recorded for this clonotype. The CDR3 nucleotides are TGCGCCAGCAGCTTGCCGGGGGAAGCCTACGAGCAGTACTTC. Translation gives CASSLPGEAYEQYF. The chain has TRBV5-1 and TRBJ2-7, with D possibly TRBD2 on 6 matching bases. Germline-derived CDR1 and CDR2 are SGHRS and YFSETQ. V lost 1 base to trimming and J lost 2 bases, with 10 bases between them. The CDR3 extends over 14 amino acids.

This chain links TRBV4-1 with TRBJ2-7; possibly TRBD1 or TRBD2 for D (6 bases each). V was clipped by 1 base and J by 6 bases, with 16 bases between them. Germline V gene lookup returns CDR1 MGHRA and CDR2 YSYEKL. The CDR3 is 15 residues long. The chain's CDR3 is CASSQVGGLSAEQYF. CDR3 DNA sequence: TGCGCCAGCAGCCAAGTTGGGGGGCTAAGTGCCGAGCAGTACTTC.

The gene calls are TRBV6-1 and TRBJ1-5, with a weak D call TRBD1 (5 bases). The CDR3 is 18 residues long. Germline assignment: CDR1 MNHNS and CDR2 SASEGT. Trimming pared 6 bases from V and 4 bases from J, leaving 25 bases between. CDR3 in amino acids: CASSRIGMGTEGNQPQHF. For the CDR3, the DNA is TGTGCCAGCAGCCGAATAGGGATGGGGACCGAGGGGAATCAGCCCCAGCATTTT.

This chain connects TRBV5-1 to TRBJ2-1; D is perhaps TRBD1 or TRBD2 (6 bases each). V dropped 1 base and J dropped 0 bases, with 23 bases sitting between them. CDR3 length equals 20 residues. Germline V gene sequence: CDR1 SGHRS, CDR2 YFSETQ. The chain's CDR3 is CASSLRKGQGTSLSYNEQFF. As DNA, the CDR3 is TGCGCCAGCAGCTTGAGAAAGGGCCAGGGGACTTCTCTCTCCTACAATGAGCAGTTCTTC. Complete variable domain (other parts from reference TRBV5-1 and TRBJ2-1): KAGVTQTPRYLIKTRGQQVTLSCSPISGHRSVSWYQQTPGQGLQFLFEYFSETQRNKGNFPGRFSGRQFSNSRSEMNVSTLELGDSALYLCASSLRKGQGTSLSYNEQFFGPGTRLTVL.

The rearrangement links TRBV3-1 to TRBJ2-4; D tentatively reads TRBD1 or TRBD2 (6 bases each). CDR1 LGHDT and CDR2 YNNKEL come from the germline V gene (reference sequence). CDR3 length: 14 amino acids. V was pared by 0 bases and J by 9 bases, with 12 bases between. The CDR3 bases are TGTGCCAGCAGCCAAGATACGGGGGCGAGCATTCAGTACTTC. Translating it yields CASSQDTGASIQYF.

The chain uses TRBV10-1 and TRBJ2-7; TRBD1 agrees at 7 bases. Germline V gene lookup returns CDR1 WNHNN and CDR2 SYGVQD (reference sequence). V lost 0 bases and J lost 6; bases outside the gene matches: 11. The CDR3 runs 16 residues. The CDR3 here is CASSESTGQPGGEQYF. CDR3 sequence (DNA): TGCGCCAGCAGTGAGTCGACGGGACAGCCGGGCGGCGAGCAGTACTTC.

This clonotype has only one observation. The chain recombines TRBV5-1 with TRBJ2-7, with D possibly being TRBD1 or TRBD2 (5 bases each). Between the trimmed V and J ends, which lost 2 bases and 4 bases, there was a span of 13 bases. Germline lookup yields CDR1 SGHRS and CDR2 YFSETQ. The CDR3 has 14 amino acids. The CDR3 DNA sequence: TGCGCCAGCAGCTTTACAGGAGGAAAATACGAGCAGTACTTC. This translates into CASSFTGGKYEQYF.

The chain links TRBV12-3 or TRBV12-4 to TRBJ2-4; 10 bases are shared with TRBD2. CDR3 length: 16 residues. V was clipped by 6 bases and J by 7 bases; unmatched bases: 12. The CDR3, as DNA: TGTGCCAGCAGGGGGAGCGGGGGGGCCCTAGAGAACATTCAGTACTTC. Its protein is CASRGSGGALENIQYF.

This clonotype appeared a few times. V is TRBV29-1 and J is TRBJ2-7; 7 bases match TRBD1. This CDR3 has 15 residues. Germline CDR1 reads SQVTM; CDR2 reads ANQGSEA. Trimming at V came to 1 base and at J to 4 bases, leaving 10 bases not matched to a gene. The CDR3 is CSVEGERTGPYEQYF. The CDR3 region has the DNA TGCAGCGTTGAAGGGGAAAGGACAGGACCTTACGAGCAGTACTTC.

V and J are TRBV15 and TRBJ2-1, with TRBD2 matching 10 bases. Per germline, CDR1 LNHNV and CDR2 YYDKDF (reference sequence). This CDR3 has 18 amino acids. V gave up 0 bases and J gave up 4 bases; unmatched junction bases: 9. The CDR3 DNA follows: TGTGCCACCAGCAGAGATGTACTAGCGGGACCCCATTACAATGAGCAGTTCTTC. Translation: CATSRDVLAGPHYNEQFF.

This clonotype was counted only a few times. The chain carries TRBV12-3 or TRBV12-4 and TRBJ2-5; 11 bases match TRBD2. The CDR3 contains 14 residues. V dropped 3 bases and J dropped 5; count of bases not matched to a gene: 2. CDR3: CASSFRLAGETQYF. CDR3 DNA: TGTGCCAGCAGTTTCCGACTAGCGGGGGAGACCCAGTACTTC.

This clonotype was detected a few times. The V and J genes are TRBV20-1 and TRBJ2-7, with TRBD2 matching over 7 bases. Germline CDR1 is DFQATT and CDR2 is SNEGSKA (reference sequence). This CDR3 contains 16 residues. The J segment lost 2 bases and the V segment lost 1 base, leaving 11 bases of the junction unmatched. CDR3 nucleotide sequence: TGCAGTGCTAGAGTATCCTACGGGGGGTCCCCCTACGAGCAGTACTTC. Protein sequence: CSARVSYGGSPYEQYF.

In this sample, this clonotype turned up once. The chain is built from TRBV9 and TRBJ2-1, with a tentative D call TRBD1 (5 bases). The CDR3 is 12 residues long. V gave up 7 bases and J gave up 6 bases, with 11 bases separating them. Germline CDR1 and CDR2: SGDLS and YYNGEE. CDR3 bases: TGTGCCAGCGGTCAGGGTTTCAATGAGCAGTTCTTC. This translates into CASGQGFNEQFF.

This clonotype was counted a single time. The chain recombines TRBV20-1 with TRBJ2-1; TRBD2 matches at 14 bases. J was trimmed by 2 bases and V by 4 bases; bases with no gene match: 4. Germline CDR1 reads DFQATT; CDR2 reads SNEGSKA (reference sequence). This CDR3 is built from 16 residues. CDR3 region: CSAITGLAGAYNEQFF. The CDR3 DNA reads TGCAGTGCTATCACGGGACTAGCGGGAGCCTACAATGAGCAGTTCTTC.

In nucleotides, the CDR3 is TGCAGCGTTGAGCTGGACAGCTATGAGCAGTTCTTC. It encodes CSVELDSYEQFF. V gene TRBV29-1 combines with J gene TRBJ2-1, with a possible D match to TRBD1 (6 bases). Germline V gene data show CDR1 as SQVTM and CDR2 as ANQGSEA. CDR3 length equals 12 residues. Trimming removed 3 bases from V and 8 bases from J, with 11 bases in between.

This clonotype has only a few counts. The chain joins TRBV6-5 to TRBJ2-1, with 12 bases matching TRBD2. This CDR3 is built from 16 residues. Trimming removed 1 base from V and 5 bases from J; junction bases left unmatched: 3. CDR1 and CDR2 from the germline V gene are MNHEY and SVGAGI. CDR3 loop: CASSYYLAGGHNEQFF. The CDR3 DNA follows: TGTGCCAGCAGTTACTACCTAGCGGGAGGGCACAATGAGCAGTTCTTC.

The rearrangement joins TRBV7-9 to TRBJ1-4; D not resolved. Germline V CDR1 and CDR2: SEHNR, FQNEAQ (reference sequence). The CDR3 totals 17 residues. The germline V and J ends were trimmed by 1 base and 7 bases, with 19 bases remaining between them. The CDR3 reads CASSLGGSTTRAEKLFF. The CDR3 coding sequence is TGTGCCAGCAGCTTAGGAGGATCGACAACGAGGGCTGAAAAACTGTTTTTT.

This clonotype was seen more than once but under ten times. V usage is TRBV12-3 or TRBV12-4 and J usage is TRBJ1-2; a weak D match, TRBD1 (5 bases). The V gene lost 5 bases and the J gene lost 8 bases, with 18 bases spanning the gap. There are 14 residues in the CDR3. The CDR3 nucleotides read TGTGCCAGCAGTCCCCGGCGGATCGAGGGGGGCTACACCTTC. Its translation: CASSPRRIEGGYTF.

The V call is TRBV20-1, the J call TRBJ1-1; 7 bases agree with TRBD1. Germline V lookup: CDR1 DFQATT, CDR2 SNEGSKA (reference sequence). The trim removed 3 bases at V and 4 bases at J, leaving 14 bases unmatched. The CDR3 loop spans 16 amino acids. The CDR3 region is CSASLRQGARATEAFF. CDR3 nucleotides: TGCAGTGCTAGCCTACGACAGGGAGCAAGAGCCACTGAAGCTTTCTTT.